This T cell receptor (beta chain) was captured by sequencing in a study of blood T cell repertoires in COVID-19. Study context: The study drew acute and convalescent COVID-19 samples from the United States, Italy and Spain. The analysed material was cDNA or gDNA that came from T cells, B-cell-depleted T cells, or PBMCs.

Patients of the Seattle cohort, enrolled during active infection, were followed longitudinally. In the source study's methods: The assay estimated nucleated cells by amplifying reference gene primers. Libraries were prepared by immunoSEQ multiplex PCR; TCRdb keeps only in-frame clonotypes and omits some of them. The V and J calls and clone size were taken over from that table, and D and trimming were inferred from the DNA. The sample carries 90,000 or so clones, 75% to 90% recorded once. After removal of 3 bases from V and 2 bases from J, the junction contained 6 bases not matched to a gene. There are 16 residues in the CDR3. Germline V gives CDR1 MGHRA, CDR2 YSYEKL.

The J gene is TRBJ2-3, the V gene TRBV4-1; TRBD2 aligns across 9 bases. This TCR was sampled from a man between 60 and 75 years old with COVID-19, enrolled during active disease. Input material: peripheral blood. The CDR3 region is CASSQRTSADTDTQYF. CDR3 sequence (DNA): TGCGCCAGCAGCCAGAGGACTAGCGCGGACACAGATACGCAGTATTTT.